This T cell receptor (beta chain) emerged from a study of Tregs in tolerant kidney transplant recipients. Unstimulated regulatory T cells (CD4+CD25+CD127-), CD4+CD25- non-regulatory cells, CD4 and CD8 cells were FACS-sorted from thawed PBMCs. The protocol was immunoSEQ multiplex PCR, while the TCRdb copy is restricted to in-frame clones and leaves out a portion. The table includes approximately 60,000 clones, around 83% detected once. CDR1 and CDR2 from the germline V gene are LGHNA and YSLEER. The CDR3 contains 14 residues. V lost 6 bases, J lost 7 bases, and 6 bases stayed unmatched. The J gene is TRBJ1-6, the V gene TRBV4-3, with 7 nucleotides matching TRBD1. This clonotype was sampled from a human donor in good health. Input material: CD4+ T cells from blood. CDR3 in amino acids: CASRTGQPNSPLHF. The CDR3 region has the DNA TGCGCCAGCAGGACGGGACAGCCAAATTCACCCCTCCACTTT.